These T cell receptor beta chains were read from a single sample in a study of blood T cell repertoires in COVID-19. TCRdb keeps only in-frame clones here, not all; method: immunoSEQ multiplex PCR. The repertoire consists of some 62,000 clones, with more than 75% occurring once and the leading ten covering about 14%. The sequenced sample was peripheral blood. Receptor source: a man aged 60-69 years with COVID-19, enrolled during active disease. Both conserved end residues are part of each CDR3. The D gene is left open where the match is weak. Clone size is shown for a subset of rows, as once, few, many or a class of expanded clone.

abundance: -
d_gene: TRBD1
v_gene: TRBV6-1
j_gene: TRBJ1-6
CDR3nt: TGTGCCAGCAGTGAAAGGACAGGCCTCTCGGCCCTCCACTTT
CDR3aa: CASSERTGLSALHF

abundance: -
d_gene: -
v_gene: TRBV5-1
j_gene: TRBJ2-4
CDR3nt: TGCGCCAGCAGCTGGGCAGCAGAAAACATTCAGTACTTC
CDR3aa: CASSWAAENIQYF

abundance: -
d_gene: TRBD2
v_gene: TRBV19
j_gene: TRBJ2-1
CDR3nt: TGTGCCAGTAGTATCCTGGGATCGGCGGGAGGATTAGATGAGCAGTTCTTC
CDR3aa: CASSILGSAGGLDEQFF

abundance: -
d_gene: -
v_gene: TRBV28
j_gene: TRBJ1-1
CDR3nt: TGTGCCAGCAGTCCTTACGGAGGAGGGAACACTGAAGCTTTCTTT
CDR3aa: CASSPYGGGNTEAFF

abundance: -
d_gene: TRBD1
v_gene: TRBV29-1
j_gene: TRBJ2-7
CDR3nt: TGCAGCCTCTCCCCGGGACAGGTAGATGGCGAGCAGTACTTC
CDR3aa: CSLSPGQVDGEQYF

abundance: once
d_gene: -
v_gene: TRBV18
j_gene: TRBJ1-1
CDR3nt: TGTGCCAGCTCACCAGGCCCCGAGGTGGCTTTCTTT
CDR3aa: CASSPGPEVAFF

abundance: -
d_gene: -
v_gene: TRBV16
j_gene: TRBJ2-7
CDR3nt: TGTGCCAGCAGCCAATCGGCGGGCTACGAGCAGTACTTC
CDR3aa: CASSQSAGYEQYF

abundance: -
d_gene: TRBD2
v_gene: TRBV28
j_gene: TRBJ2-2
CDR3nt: TGTGCCAGCAGTCCGGCCGGGACTAAGAACACCGGGGAGCTGTTTTTT
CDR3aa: CASSPAGTKNTGELFF

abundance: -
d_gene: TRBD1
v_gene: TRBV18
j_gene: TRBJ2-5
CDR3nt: TGTGCCAGCTCACCCGTAAGGACGAAAAGACAGGGGGAGACCCAGTACTTC
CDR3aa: CASSPVRTKRQGETQYF

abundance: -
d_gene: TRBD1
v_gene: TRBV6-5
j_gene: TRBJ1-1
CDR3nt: TGTGCCAGCAGATCCACAGGGGGAGCTTTCTTT
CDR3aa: CASRSTGGAFF

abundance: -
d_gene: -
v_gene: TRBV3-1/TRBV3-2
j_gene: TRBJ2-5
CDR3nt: TGTGCCAGCAGCCAAGATCTGGGGGCAATTCAAGAGACCCAGTACTTC
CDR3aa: CASSQDLGAIQETQYF

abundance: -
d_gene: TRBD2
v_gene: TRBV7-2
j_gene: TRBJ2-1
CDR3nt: TGTGCCAGCAGACGGACTAGCGGGGGGATTGAGCAGTTCTTC
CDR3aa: CASRRTSGGIEQFF

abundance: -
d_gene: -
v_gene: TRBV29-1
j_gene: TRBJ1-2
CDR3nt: TGCAGCGGGGTTGGAGGGGCTGGCTACACCTTC
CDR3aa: CSGVGGAGYTF

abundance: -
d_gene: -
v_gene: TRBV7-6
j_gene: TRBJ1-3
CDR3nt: TGTGCCAGCAGCCCTGGGGGGTTCGGGGGAAACACCATATATTTT
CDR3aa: CASSPGGFGGNTIYF

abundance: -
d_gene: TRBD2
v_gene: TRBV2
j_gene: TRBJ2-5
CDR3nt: TGTGCCAGCAGTAGAGCGGGAGCAGAGACCCAGTACTTC
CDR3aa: CASSRAGAETQYF

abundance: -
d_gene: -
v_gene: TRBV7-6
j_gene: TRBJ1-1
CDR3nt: TGTGCCAGCAGCATGATAATGTTGGGGGGCACTGAAGCTTTCTTT
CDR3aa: CASSMIMLGGTEAFF

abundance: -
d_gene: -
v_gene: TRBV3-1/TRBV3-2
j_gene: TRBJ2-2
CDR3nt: TGTGCCAGCAGCCCCTTCCGCAGGAACACCGGGGAGCTGTTTTTT
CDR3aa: CASSPFRRNTGELFF

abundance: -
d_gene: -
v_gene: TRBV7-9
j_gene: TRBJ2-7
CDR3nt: TGTGCCAGCAGCTTAGGAGGGACTTACGAGCAGTACTTC
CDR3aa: CASSLGGTYEQYF

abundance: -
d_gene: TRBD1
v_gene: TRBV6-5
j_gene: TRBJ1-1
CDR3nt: TGTGCCAGCACCCCAGGGGACAGGGAAGCTTTCTTT
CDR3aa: CASTPGDREAFF

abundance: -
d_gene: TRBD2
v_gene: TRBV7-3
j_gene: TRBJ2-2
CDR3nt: TGTGCCAGCAGCTGGGGACTACCCACCGGGGAGCTGTTTTTT
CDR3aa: CASSWGLPTGELFF

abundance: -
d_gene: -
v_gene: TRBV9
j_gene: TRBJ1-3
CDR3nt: TGTGCCAGCAGCGGCTTACAGGCGGGGGGAAACACCATATATTTT
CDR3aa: CASSGLQAGGNTIYF

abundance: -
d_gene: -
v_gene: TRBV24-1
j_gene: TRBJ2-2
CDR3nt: TGTGCCACCAGTGATTCGGTGAGGAGTCGGGGAACCGGGGAGCTGTTTTTT
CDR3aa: CATSDSVRSRGTGELFF

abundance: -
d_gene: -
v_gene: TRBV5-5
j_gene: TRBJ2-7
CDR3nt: TGTGCCAGCAGCCCGCGGCGGGACGACTACGAGCAGTACTTC
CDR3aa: CASSPRRDDYEQYF

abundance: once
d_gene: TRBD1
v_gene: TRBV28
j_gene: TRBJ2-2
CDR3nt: TGTGCCAGCAGTTTAAGGGGACAGGGGGGTTTGGAGCTGTTTTTT
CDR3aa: CASSLRGQGGLELFF

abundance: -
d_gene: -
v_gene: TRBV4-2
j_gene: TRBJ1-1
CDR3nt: TGTGCCAGCAGCCTCGAGGGCGGGAACACTGAAGCTTTCTTT
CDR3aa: CASSLEGGNTEAFF